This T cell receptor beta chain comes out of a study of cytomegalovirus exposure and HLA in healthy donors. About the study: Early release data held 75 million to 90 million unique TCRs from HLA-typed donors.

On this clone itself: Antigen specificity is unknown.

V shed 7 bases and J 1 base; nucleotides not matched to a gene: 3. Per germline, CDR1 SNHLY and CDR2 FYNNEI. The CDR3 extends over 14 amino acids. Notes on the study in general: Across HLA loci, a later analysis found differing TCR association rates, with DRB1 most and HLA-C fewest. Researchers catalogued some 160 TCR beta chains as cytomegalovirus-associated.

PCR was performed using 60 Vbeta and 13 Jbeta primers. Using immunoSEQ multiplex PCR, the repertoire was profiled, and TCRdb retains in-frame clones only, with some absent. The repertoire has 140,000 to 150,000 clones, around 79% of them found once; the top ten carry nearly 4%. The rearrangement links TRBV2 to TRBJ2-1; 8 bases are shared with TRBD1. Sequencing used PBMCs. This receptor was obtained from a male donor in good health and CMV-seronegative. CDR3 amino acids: CASIWDRSYNEQFF. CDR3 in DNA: TGTGCCAGCATTTGGGACAGGTCCTACAATGAGCAGTTCTTC.